The rows below give T cell receptor beta chains drawn from one sample of a study of OX40 agonist ivuxolimab in advanced cancers. This table comes from immunoSEQ multiplex PCR, and its TCRdb copy is limited to in-frame clones, with some not included. The sample yields fewer than 100,000 clones, 83% seen once. Sequences were derived from CD4+ or CD8+ T cells sorted from blood, sampled in a trial of the OX40 agonist ivuxolimab. All receptors derive from an adult with an advanced solid tumor such as melanoma, head and neck, liver or kidney cancer. CDR3s include the opening cysteine and the closing phenylalanine or tryptophan. Each record gives: D gene, J gene, V gene, clone size, CDR3 DNA, CDR3 protein. A D gene is named only where the DNA matches it firmly. A clone size is listed for some rows: how often the clone was seen (once, few, many), or a class if it is expanded.

d_call: .; j_call: TRBJ2-3; v_call: TRBV7-2; clone_size: .; cdr3_nt: TGTGCCAGCAGCTTTCCCGGGAGTACGCAGTATTTT; cdr3_aa: CASSFPGSTQYF
d_call: TRBD1; j_call: TRBJ1-1; v_call: TRBV7-9; clone_size: .; cdr3_nt: TGTGCCAGTTCTCCACAGGGGGATGGTACTGAAGCTTTCTTT; cdr3_aa: CASSPQGDGTEAFF
d_call: .; j_call: TRBJ2-7; v_call: TRBV30; clone_size: .; cdr3_nt: TGTGCCTGGAGCCCCCGACCCGGAGAGCAGTACTTC; cdr3_aa: CAWSPRPGEQYF
d_call: .; j_call: TRBJ1-4; v_call: TRBV6-1; clone_size: .; cdr3_nt: TGTGCCAGCAGGTACAACGAGGGTAAAGAAAAACTGTTTTTT; cdr3_aa: CASRYNEGKEKLFF
d_call: .; j_call: TRBJ2-4; v_call: TRBV29-1; clone_size: .; cdr3_nt: TGCAGCGTTGCCCGAGGGGGATCAAACATTCAGTACTTC; cdr3_aa: CSVARGGSNIQYF
d_call: .; j_call: TRBJ2-3; v_call: TRBV5-1; clone_size: .; cdr3_nt: TGCGCCAGCAGCTTGGCTGGGTTCGTCACAGATACGCAGTATTTT; cdr3_aa: CASSLAGFVTDTQYF
d_call: .; j_call: TRBJ1-4; v_call: TRBV7-8; clone_size: .; cdr3_nt: TGTGCCAGCAGCTTGGAGCGGTTCAACGAAAAACTGTTTTTT; cdr3_aa: CASSLERFNEKLFF
d_call: .; j_call: TRBJ2-2; v_call: TRBV7-3; clone_size: once; cdr3_nt: TGTGCCAGCAGCTTAGGGGCTGTTAACACCGGGGAGCTGTTTTTT; cdr3_aa: CASSLGAVNTGELFF
d_call: .; j_call: TRBJ2-4; v_call: TRBV4-1; clone_size: .; cdr3_nt: TGCGCCAGCAGCCAACCCGGACCCCTAGATCAGAGTCGGAAAAACATTCAGTACTTC; cdr3_aa: CASSQPGPLDQSRKNIQYF
d_call: .; j_call: TRBJ2-3; v_call: TRBV9; clone_size: .; cdr3_nt: TGTGCCAGCAGCCCAGGGCAACTGACAGATACGCAGTATTTT; cdr3_aa: CASSPGQLTDTQYF
d_call: TRBD1; j_call: TRBJ2-7; v_call: TRBV13; clone_size: .; cdr3_nt: TGTGCCAGCAGCTTTAGTCAGGGACAGGGGAGCTCCTACGAGCAGTACTTC; cdr3_aa: CASSFSQGQGSSYEQYF
d_call: TRBD1; j_call: TRBJ1-5; v_call: TRBV19; clone_size: .; cdr3_nt: TGTGCCAGTATGGTCAGGGGGCTTTCGAGTCAGCCCCAGCATTTT; cdr3_aa: CASMVRGLSSQPQHF
d_call: .; j_call: TRBJ2-5; v_call: TRBV7-8; clone_size: .; cdr3_nt: TGTGCCAGCAGCATCCGGGACCTCTCATGGTGGACCCAGTACTTC; cdr3_aa: CASSIRDLSWWTQYF
d_call: TRBD1; j_call: TRBJ1-6; v_call: TRBV6-6; clone_size: .; cdr3_nt: TGTGCCAGCAGTTTTAGCCCGGGACAGGGGGGATCACCCCTCCACTTT; cdr3_aa: CASSFSPGQGGSPLHF
d_call: .; j_call: TRBJ2-5; v_call: TRBV7-2; clone_size: .; cdr3_nt: TGTGCCAGCAGCTCCTCCGGGACTCTTCAAGAGACCCAGTACTTC; cdr3_aa: CASSSSGTLQETQYF
d_call: TRBD1; j_call: TRBJ1-2; v_call: TRBV23-1; clone_size: .; cdr3_nt: TGCGCCAGCAGTCAACGGAGGGGGCTGAGGGGCTACACCTTC; cdr3_aa: CASSQRRGLRGYTF
d_call: TRBD2; j_call: TRBJ2-7; v_call: TRBV11-1; clone_size: .; cdr3_nt: TGTGCCAGCAGCTTAGCGGGAGGGCCCTACGAGCAGTACTTC; cdr3_aa: CASSLAGGPYEQYF
d_call: TRBD1; j_call: TRBJ1-5; v_call: TRBV10-2; clone_size: .; cdr3_nt: TGCGCCAGCAGCCACGGACAGGGTGGTGGTCAGCCCCAGCATTTT; cdr3_aa: CASSHGQGGGQPQHF
d_call: .; j_call: TRBJ1-1; v_call: TRBV5-1; clone_size: once; cdr3_nt: TGCGCCAGCAAGGAAGGGAGGTCTTCTTCTGAAGCTTTCTTT; cdr3_aa: CASKEGRSSSEAFF
d_call: TRBD1; j_call: TRBJ2-7; v_call: TRBV5-1; clone_size: .; cdr3_nt: TGCGCCAGCAGACCTCCGGGACAGGGACACGAGCAGTACTTC; cdr3_aa: CASRPPGQGHEQYF
d_call: .; j_call: TRBJ1-1; v_call: TRBV28; clone_size: .; cdr3_nt: TGTGCCAGCACAGGGTTGGCTGAAGCTTTCTTT; cdr3_aa: CASTGLAEAFF
d_call: TRBD2; j_call: TRBJ2-3; v_call: TRBV7-2; clone_size: .; cdr3_nt: TGTGCCAGCAGCCTACGAACACTAGCGGGGGCCCACTTCTGGGATACGCAGTATTTT; cdr3_aa: CASSLRTLAGAHFWDTQYF
d_call: .; j_call: TRBJ2-2; v_call: TRBV5-1; clone_size: few; cdr3_nt: TGCGCCAGCACGATAGGGAACACCGGGGAGCTGTTTTTT; cdr3_aa: CASTIGNTGELFF
d_call: TRBD1; j_call: TRBJ1-2; v_call: TRBV28; clone_size: .; cdr3_nt: TGTGCCAGCAGACAGGGGTCAGGGTTTTATGGCTACACCTTC; cdr3_aa: CASRQGSGFYGYTF
d_call: TRBD2; j_call: TRBJ2-5; v_call: TRBV7-2; clone_size: .; cdr3_nt: TGTGCCAGCAGCTTACTAGCGGCAGAGACCCAGTACTTC; cdr3_aa: CASSLLAAETQYF
d_call: .; j_call: TRBJ2-3; v_call: TRBV5-4; clone_size: .; cdr3_nt: TGTGCCAGCAGCGGCGGGACCCACCAGGATACGCAGTATTTT; cdr3_aa: CASSGGTHQDTQYF
d_call: TRBD2; j_call: TRBJ2-3; v_call: TRBV10-3; clone_size: .; cdr3_nt: TGTGCCATCAGTGGGACTAGCGGGAGCAGTGTCACAGATACGCAGTATTTT; cdr3_aa: CAISGTSGSSVTDTQYF
d_call: .; j_call: TRBJ2-7; v_call: TRBV5-6; clone_size: .; cdr3_nt: TGTGCCAGCAGCCCGGAGGTAGGGATGGGCTCCGAGCAGTACTTC; cdr3_aa: CASSPEVGMGSEQYF
d_call: .; j_call: TRBJ1-4; v_call: TRBV4-1; clone_size: .; cdr3_nt: TGCGCCAGCAGCCAAGTGGGGGGTCTACTAGTAACTAATGAAAAACTGTTTTTT; cdr3_aa: CASSQVGGLLVTNEKLFF
d_call: .; j_call: TRBJ1-3; v_call: TRBV30; clone_size: .; cdr3_nt: TGTGCCTGGAGTCGACGGACTGGCCTCTCTGGAAACACCATATATTTT; cdr3_aa: CAWSRRTGLSGNTIYF
d_call: .; j_call: TRBJ1-5; v_call: TRBV11-2; clone_size: .; cdr3_nt: TGTGCCAGCAGCTTAGGAATGACTCAGCCCCAGCATTTT; cdr3_aa: CASSLGMTQPQHF
d_call: .; j_call: TRBJ2-7; v_call: TRBV30; clone_size: .; cdr3_nt: TGTGCCTGGAGTCCCGGACCGAGAGAGCAGTACTTC; cdr3_aa: CAWSPGPREQYF
d_call: TRBD1; j_call: TRBJ2-6; v_call: TRBV5-8; clone_size: .; cdr3_nt: TGTGCCAGCAGCCCTGGGACAGGGCTCTCTGGGGCCAACGTCCTGACTTTC; cdr3_aa: CASSPGTGLSGANVLTF
d_call: .; j_call: TRBJ2-7; v_call: TRBV5-1; clone_size: .; cdr3_nt: TGCGCCAGCAGCAGATCTGGGGTAGGGGCCTACGAGCAGTACTTC; cdr3_aa: CASSRSGVGAYEQYF
d_call: .; j_call: TRBJ1-1; v_call: TRBV30; clone_size: .; cdr3_nt: TGTGCCTGGAGTGTACCACAGGATCGAAGTTGGGTCACTGAAGCTTTCTTT; cdr3_aa: CAWSVPQDRSWVTEAFF
d_call: TRBD2; j_call: TRBJ2-3; v_call: TRBV7-2; clone_size: .; cdr3_nt: TGTGCCAGCAGCTTACTAGCGGAAGATACGCAGTATTTT; cdr3_aa: CASSLLAEDTQYF
d_call: TRBD1; j_call: TRBJ1-6; v_call: TRBV30; clone_size: few; cdr3_nt: TGTGCCTGGAGTGTCGGGACAGGGAAAAATAATTCACCCCTCCACTTT; cdr3_aa: CAWSVGTGKNNSPLHF
d_call: .; j_call: TRBJ1-1; v_call: TRBV7-9; clone_size: .; cdr3_nt: TGTGCCAGCAGGGTTGCGACAGGCACTGAAGCTTTCTTT; cdr3_aa: CASRVATGTEAFF
d_call: .; j_call: TRBJ2-1; v_call: TRBV28; clone_size: .; cdr3_nt: TGTGCCAGCAGTTCGGCGGCGACTGACAATGAGCAGTTCTTC; cdr3_aa: CASSSAATDNEQFF
d_call: .; j_call: TRBJ2-7; v_call: TRBV5-6; clone_size: .; cdr3_nt: TGTGCCAGCCGTAGGGGTTGGTCGGGCGAGCAGTACTTC; cdr3_aa: CASRRGWSGEQYF
d_call: .; j_call: TRBJ2-1; v_call: TRBV11-2; clone_size: .; cdr3_nt: TGTGCCAGCATCAACAGGAAGAGCTCCTACAATGAGCAGTTCTTC; cdr3_aa: CASINRKSSYNEQFF
d_call: .; j_call: TRBJ1-5; v_call: TRBV4-2; clone_size: .; cdr3_nt: TGTGCCAGCAGCCAAGATTTCAGTTTGAGCAATCAGCCCCAGCATTTT; cdr3_aa: CASSQDFSLSNQPQHF
d_call: .; j_call: TRBJ2-7; v_call: TRBV10-3; clone_size: .; cdr3_nt: TGTGCCATCAGTGAGGGGGTTTCCTACGAGCAGTACTTC; cdr3_aa: CAISEGVSYEQYF
d_call: .; j_call: TRBJ1-4; v_call: TRBV2; clone_size: .; cdr3_nt: TGTGCCAGCAGGGGGGCCCATAATGAAAAACTGTTTTTT; cdr3_aa: CASRGAHNEKLFF
d_call: TRBD1; j_call: TRBJ1-1; v_call: TRBV19; clone_size: .; cdr3_nt: TGTGCCAGTAGTCCTTCGGACAGGGTAGAAGCTTTCTTT; cdr3_aa: CASSPSDRVEAFF
d_call: .; j_call: TRBJ1-2; v_call: TRBV2; clone_size: .; cdr3_nt: TGTGCCAGCAGTGACCTTTCCCGGGAAAACTATGGCTACACCTTC; cdr3_aa: CASSDLSRENYGYTF
d_call: TRBD2; j_call: TRBJ2-3; v_call: TRBV5-4; clone_size: .; cdr3_nt: TGTGCCAGCAGCTTGAGGTTAGCGGGGGGTAGCACAGATACGCAGTATTTT; cdr3_aa: CASSLRLAGGSTDTQYF
d_call: .; j_call: TRBJ2-7; v_call: TRBV6-6; clone_size: few; cdr3_nt: TGTGCCAGCAGTTACTCGGGTGGTAGGGGTTCCTACGAGCAGTACTTC; cdr3_aa: CASSYSGGRGSYEQYF
d_call: TRBD2; j_call: TRBJ2-1; v_call: TRBV5-4; clone_size: .; cdr3_nt: TGTGCCAGCAGCTTCGGGAGTAGCGGGGGGGCGCATGAGCAGTTCTTC; cdr3_aa: CASSFGSSGGAHEQFF
d_call: TRBD1; j_call: TRBJ1-5; v_call: TRBV2; clone_size: .; cdr3_nt: TGTGCCAGCAGTTTAAGACAGGGGGCGATGGATCAGCCCCAGCATTTT; cdr3_aa: CASSLRQGAMDQPQHF
d_call: .; j_call: TRBJ1-2; v_call: TRBV6-1; clone_size: .; cdr3_nt: TGTGCCAGCAGCTCGTCTAACTATGGCTACACCTTC; cdr3_aa: CASSSSNYGYTF
d_call: .; j_call: TRBJ2-1; v_call: TRBV29-1; clone_size: .; cdr3_nt: TGCAGCTCCCGACCGGGGAAGATCGGGAATGAGCAGTTCTTC; cdr3_aa: CSSRPGKIGNEQFF
d_call: .; j_call: TRBJ1-5; v_call: TRBV7-9; clone_size: .; cdr3_nt: TGTGCCAGCAGCTTAGGATCCACTATGCTTCAGCCCCAGCATTTT; cdr3_aa: CASSLGSTMLQPQHF
d_call: TRBD2; j_call: TRBJ2-3; v_call: TRBV4-2; clone_size: .; cdr3_nt: TGTGCCAGCAGCCGCGAACTAGCGGAAGTCACAGATACGCAGTATTTT; cdr3_aa: CASSRELAEVTDTQYF